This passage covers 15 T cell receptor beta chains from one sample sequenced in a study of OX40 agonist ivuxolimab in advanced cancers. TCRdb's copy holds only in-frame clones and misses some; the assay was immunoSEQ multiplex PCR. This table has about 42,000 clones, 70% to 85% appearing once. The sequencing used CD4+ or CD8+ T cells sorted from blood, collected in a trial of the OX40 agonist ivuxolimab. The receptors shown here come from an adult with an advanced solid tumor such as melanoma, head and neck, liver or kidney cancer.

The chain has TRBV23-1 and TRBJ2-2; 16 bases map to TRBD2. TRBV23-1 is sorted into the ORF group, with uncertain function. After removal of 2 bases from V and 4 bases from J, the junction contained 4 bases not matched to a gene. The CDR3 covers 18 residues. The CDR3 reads CASSQGTSGRALTGELFF. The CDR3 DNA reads TGCGCCAGCAGTCAAGGGACTAGCGGGAGGGCCCTCACCGGGGAGCTGTTTTTT.

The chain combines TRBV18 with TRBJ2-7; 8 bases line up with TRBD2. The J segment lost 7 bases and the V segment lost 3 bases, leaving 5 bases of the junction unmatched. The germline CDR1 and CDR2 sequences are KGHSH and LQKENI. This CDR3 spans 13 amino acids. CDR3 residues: CASSPTGGLEQYF. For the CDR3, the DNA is TGTGCCAGCTCACCGACGGGGGGGTTGGAGCAGTACTTC.

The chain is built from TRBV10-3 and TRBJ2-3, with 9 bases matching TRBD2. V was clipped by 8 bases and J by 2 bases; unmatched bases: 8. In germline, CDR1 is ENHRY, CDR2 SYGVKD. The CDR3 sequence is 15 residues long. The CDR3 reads CAIVPQREVTDTQYF. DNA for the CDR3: TGTGCCATCGTACCACAGCGGGAGGTCACAGATACGCAGTATTTT.

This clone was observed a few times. CDR3 nucleotide sequence: TGTGCCAGCTCACCAAACGAAAAACTGTTTTTT. It yields the protein CASSPNEKLFF. The chain links TRBV18 to TRBJ1-4; D is unresolved. V shed 2 bases and J shed 8 bases, with 3 bases lying between them. The CDR3 is made up of 11 amino acids. Looked up from germline, CDR1 is KGHSH and CDR2 is LQKENI.

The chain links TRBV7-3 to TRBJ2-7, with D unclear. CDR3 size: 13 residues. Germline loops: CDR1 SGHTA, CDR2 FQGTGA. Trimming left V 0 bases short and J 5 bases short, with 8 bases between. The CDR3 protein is CASSLTPRHEQYF. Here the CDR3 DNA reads TGTGCCAGCAGCTTAACACCCAGGCACGAGCAGTACTTC.

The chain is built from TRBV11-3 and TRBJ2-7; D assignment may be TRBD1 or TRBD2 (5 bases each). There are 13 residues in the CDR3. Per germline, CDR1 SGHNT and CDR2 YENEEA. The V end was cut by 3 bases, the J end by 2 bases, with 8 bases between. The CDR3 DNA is TGTGCCAGCAGCTTTGGGGACCCCTACGAGCAGTACTTC. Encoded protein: CASSFGDPYEQYF.

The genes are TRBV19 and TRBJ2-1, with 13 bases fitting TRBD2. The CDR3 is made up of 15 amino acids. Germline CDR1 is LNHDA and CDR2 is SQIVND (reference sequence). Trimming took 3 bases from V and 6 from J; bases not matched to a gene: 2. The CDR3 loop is CASSMTSGGTNEQFF. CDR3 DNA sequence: TGTGCCAGTAGTATGACTAGCGGGGGGACCAATGAGCAGTTCTTC.

CDR3 nucleotides: TGCGCCAGCAGCCAAGAAGCCAGGGGTTTGGGGGCCCTAGTTCGGTTCTTC. This codes for CASSQEARGLGALVRFF. The V call is TRBV4-3, the J call TRBJ2-1; D is perhaps TRBD1 (6 bases). The CDR3 sequence is 17 residues long. Trimming removed 0 bases at V and 15 bases at J, with 27 bases between. Germline V gene lookup returns CDR1 LGHNA and CDR2 YSLEER.

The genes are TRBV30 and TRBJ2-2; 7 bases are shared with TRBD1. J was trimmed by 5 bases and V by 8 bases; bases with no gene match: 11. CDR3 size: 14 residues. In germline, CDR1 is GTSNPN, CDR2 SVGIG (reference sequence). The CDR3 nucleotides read TGTGCCCGCACCCCAAGGGGGCGGACCGGGGAGCTGTTTTTT. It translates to CARTPRGRTGELFF.

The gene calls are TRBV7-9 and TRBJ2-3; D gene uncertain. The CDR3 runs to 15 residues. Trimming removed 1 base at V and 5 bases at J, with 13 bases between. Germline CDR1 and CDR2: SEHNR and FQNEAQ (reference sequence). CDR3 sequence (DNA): TGTGCCAGCAGCTTAGTGGTGCTGGAAGGAGATACGCAGTATTTT. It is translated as CASSLVVLEGDTQYF. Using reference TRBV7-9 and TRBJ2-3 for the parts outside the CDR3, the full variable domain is DTGVSQNPRHKITKRGQNVTFRCDPISEHNRLYWYRQTLGQGPEFLTYFQNEAQLEKSRLLSDRFSAERPKGSFSTLEIQRTEQGDSAMYLCASSLVVLEGDTQYFGPGTRLTVL.

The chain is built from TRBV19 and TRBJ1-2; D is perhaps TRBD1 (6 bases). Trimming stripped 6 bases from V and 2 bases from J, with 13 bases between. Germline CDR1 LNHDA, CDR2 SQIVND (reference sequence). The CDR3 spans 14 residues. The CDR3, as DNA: TGTGCCAGTAGGAACCCACAGGGAAACTATGGCTACACCTTC. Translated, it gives CASRNPQGNYGYTF.

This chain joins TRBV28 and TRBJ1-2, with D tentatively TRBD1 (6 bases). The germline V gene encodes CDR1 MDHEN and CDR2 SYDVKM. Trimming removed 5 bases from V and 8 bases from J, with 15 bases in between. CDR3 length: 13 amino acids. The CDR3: CASSLMTGRGYTF. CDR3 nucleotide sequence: TGTGCCAGCAGTCTTATGACAGGACGGGGCTACACCTTC.

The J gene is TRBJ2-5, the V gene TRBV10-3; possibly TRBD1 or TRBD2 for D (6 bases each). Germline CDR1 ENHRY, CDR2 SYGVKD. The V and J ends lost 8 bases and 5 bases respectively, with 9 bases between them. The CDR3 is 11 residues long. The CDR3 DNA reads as TGTGCCATCGGGGGGCTGGAGACCCAGTACTTC. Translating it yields CAIGGLETQYF.

CDR3: CASSARSSYEQYF. The CDR3 DNA follows: TGTGCCAGCAGCGCCCGAAGCTCCTACGAGCAGTACTTC. The chain combines TRBV5-4 with TRBJ2-7; D ambiguous. Germline V CDR1 and CDR2: SGHNT, YYREEE (reference sequence). The CDR3 is 13 amino acids. The ends were cut back, 4 bases at V and 0 bases at J, with 8 bases in the middle.

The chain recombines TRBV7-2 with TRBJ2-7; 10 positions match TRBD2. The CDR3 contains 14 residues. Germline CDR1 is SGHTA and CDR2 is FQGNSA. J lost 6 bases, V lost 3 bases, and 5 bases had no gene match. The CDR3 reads CASSLGLAGAEQYF. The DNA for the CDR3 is TGTGCCAGCAGCTTGGGTCTAGCGGGAGCCGAGCAGTACTTC.